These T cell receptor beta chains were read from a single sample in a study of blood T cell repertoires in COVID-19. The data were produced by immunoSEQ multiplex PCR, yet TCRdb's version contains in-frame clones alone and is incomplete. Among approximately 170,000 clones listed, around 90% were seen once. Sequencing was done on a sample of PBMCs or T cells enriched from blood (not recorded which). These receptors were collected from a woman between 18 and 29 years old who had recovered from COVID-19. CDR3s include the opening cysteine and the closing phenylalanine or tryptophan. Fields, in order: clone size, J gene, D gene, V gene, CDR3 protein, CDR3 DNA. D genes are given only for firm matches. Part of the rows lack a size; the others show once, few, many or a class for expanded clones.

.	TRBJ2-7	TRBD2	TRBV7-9	CASSRSGGNEQYF	TGTGCCAGCAGTCGGTCGGGAGGTAACGAGCAGTACTTC
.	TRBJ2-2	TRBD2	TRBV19	CASCPTAGLPGELFF	TGTGCCAGCTGTCCCACAGCGGGACTCCCCGGGGAGCTGTTTTTT
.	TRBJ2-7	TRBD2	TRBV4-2	CASSHYVGTSGYEQYF	TGTGCCAGCAGCCATTATGTCGGGACTAGCGGCTACGAGCAGTACTTC
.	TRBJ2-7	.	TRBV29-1	CSVAARGTYEQYF	TGCAGCGTTGCTGCCAGGGGTACCTACGAGCAGTACTTC
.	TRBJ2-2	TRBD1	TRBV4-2	CASSQVGQGNTGELFF	TGTGCCAGCAGCCAAGTGGGACAGGGGAACACCGGGGAGCTGTTTTTT
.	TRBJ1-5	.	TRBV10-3	CAISDRGDQPQHF	TGTGCCATCAGTGACAGGGGCGATCAGCCCCAGCATTTT
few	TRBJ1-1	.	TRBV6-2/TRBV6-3	CASSYPDRPNTEAFF	TGTGCCAGCAGTTACCCTGACAGGCCGAACACTGAAGCTTTCTTT
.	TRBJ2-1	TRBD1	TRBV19	CASRSQGRTYNEQFF	TGTGCCAGTAGGTCACAGGGGCGAACCTACAATGAGCAGTTCTTC
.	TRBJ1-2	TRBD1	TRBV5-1	CASSPPGQESLFNYGYTF	TGCGCCAGCAGCCCACCGGGACAGGAGTCCCTTTTTAACTATGGCTACACCTTC
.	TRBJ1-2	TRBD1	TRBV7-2	CASSLGRDRDYGYTF	TGTGCCAGCAGCTTAGGAAGGGACAGGGATTATGGCTACACCTTC
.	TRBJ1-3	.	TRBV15	CATSRDRTPGNTIYF	TGTGCCACCAGCAGAGACAGAACCCCCGGAAACACCATATATTTT
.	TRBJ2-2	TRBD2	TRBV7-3	CASSLVAGENTGELFF	TGTGCCAGCAGCTTGGTCGCGGGAGAGAACACCGGGGAGCTGTTTTTT
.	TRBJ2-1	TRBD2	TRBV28	CASSLPTSGGYNEQFF	TGTGCCAGCAGTTTGCCCACTAGCGGGGGCTACAATGAGCAGTTCTTC
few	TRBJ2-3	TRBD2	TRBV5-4	CASSPHGGATDTQYF	TGTGCCAGCAGCCCCCACGGGGGGGCGACAGATACGCAGTATTTT
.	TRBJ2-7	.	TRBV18	CASSPRGTPPYEQYF	TGTGCCAGCTCACCCCGTGGGACTCCCCCCTACGAGCAGTACTTC
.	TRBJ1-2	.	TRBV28	CASSINIWGYTF	TGTGCCAGCAGTATCAACATCTGGGGCTACACCTTC
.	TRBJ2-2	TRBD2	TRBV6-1	CASSEGVAGERGGELFF	TGTGCCAGCAGTGAAGGAGTAGCGGGAGAAAGGGGCGGGGAGCTGTTTTTT
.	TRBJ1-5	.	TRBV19	CASSKRGVQPQHF	TGTGCCAGTAGTAAACGGGGGGTACAGCCCCAGCATTTT
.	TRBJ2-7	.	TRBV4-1	CASSQVPTANSYEQYF	TGCGCCAGCAGCCAAGTACCGACAGCAAACTCCTACGAGCAGTACTTC
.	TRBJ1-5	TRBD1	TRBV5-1	CASSLAMGQIPYSNQPQHF	TGCGCCAGCAGCTTGGCCATGGGACAGATACCTTATAGCAATCAGCCCCAGCATTTT
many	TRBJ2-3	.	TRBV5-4	CASSRGDFESDDTQYF	TGTGCCAGCAGCCGCGGGGACTTCGAAAGTGACGATACGCAGTATTTT
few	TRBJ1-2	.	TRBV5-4	CASSLVGQGHGYTF	TGTGCCAGCAGCTTGGTGGGGCAGGGCCATGGCTACACCTTC
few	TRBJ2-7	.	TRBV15	CATSRDRVRDEQYF	TGTGCCACCAGCAGAGATCGCGTGCGGGACGAGCAGTACTTC
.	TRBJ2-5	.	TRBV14	CASSQSETQYF	TGTGCCAGCAGCCAATCGGAGACCCAGTACTTC
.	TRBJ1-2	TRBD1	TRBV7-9	CASSSGGGYTF	TGTGCCAGCAGCTCAGGGGGTGGCTACACCTTC
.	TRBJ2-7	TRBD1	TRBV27	CASSFGQGSSYEQYF	TGTGCCAGCAGCTTTGGACAGGGGAGCTCCTACGAGCAGTACTTC
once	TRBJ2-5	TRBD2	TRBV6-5	CASSRLAGPQETQYF	TGTGCCAGCAGTAGACTAGCGGGACCGCAAGAGACCCAGTACTTC
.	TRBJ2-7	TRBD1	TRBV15	CATSRGSQGSYEQYF	TGTGCCACCAGCAGAGGATCACAGGGGAGCTACGAGCAGTACTTC
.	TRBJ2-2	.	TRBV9	CASSVGPLGASDGELFF	TGTGCCAGCAGCGTAGGACCGTTAGGGGCTTCGGACGGGGAGCTGTTTTTT
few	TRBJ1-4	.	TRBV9	CASSGRGGAREKLFF	TGTGCCAGCAGCGGGCGTGGTGGGGCTCGTGAAAAACTGTTTTTT
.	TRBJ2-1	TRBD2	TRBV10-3	CAISTRRGNEQFF	TGTGCCATCAGTACCCGGCGGGGGAATGAGCAGTTCTTC
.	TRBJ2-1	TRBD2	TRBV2	CASSDPGGGYNEQFF	TGTGCCAGCAGTGATCCTGGCGGGGGATACAATGAGCAGTTCTTC
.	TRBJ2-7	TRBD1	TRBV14	CASSRQGARLYEQYF	TGTGCCAGCAGCCGTCAGGGGGCCAGGTTGTACGAGCAGTACTTC
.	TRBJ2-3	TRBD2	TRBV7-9	CASSLYGGREDVGTDTQYF	TGTGCCAGCAGCTTATATGGTGGGCGGGAGGACGTCGGGACAGATACGCAGTATTTT
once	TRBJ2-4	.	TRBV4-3	CASSQDIRQAPGRYF	TGCGCCAGCAGCCAAGATATTCGTCAGGCCCCCGGTCGGTACTTC
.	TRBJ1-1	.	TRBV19	CASRTGGEAFF	TGTGCCAGCCGTACTGGGGGCGAAGCTTTCTTT
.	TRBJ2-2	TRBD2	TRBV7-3	CASSLGLAENTGELFF	TGTGCCAGCAGCTTGGGACTAGCGGAAAACACCGGGGAGCTGTTTTTT
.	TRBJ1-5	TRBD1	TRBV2	CASSFGQGGQPQHF	TGTGCCAGCAGTTTCGGACAGGGCGGTCAGCCCCAGCATTTT
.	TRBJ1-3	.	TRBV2	CASSGQPRSGNTIYF	TGTGCCAGCAGCGGACAGCCCCGCTCTGGAAACACCATATATTTT
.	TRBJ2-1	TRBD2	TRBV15	CATSRVSSGRYNEQFF	TGTGCCACCAGCAGAGTTAGTAGCGGGAGGTACAATGAGCAGTTCTTC
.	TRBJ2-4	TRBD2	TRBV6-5	CASSSWTRGNIQYF	TGTGCCAGCAGTTCCTGGACTAGAGGAAACATTCAGTACTTC
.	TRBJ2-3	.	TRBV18	CASSPTPGEPTDTQYF	TGTGCCAGCTCACCGACACCGGGAGAGCCTACAGATACGCAGTATTTT
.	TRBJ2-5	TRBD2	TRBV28	CASSIGGAGEQETQYF	TGTGCCAGCAGCATCGGGGGGGCGGGAGAGCAAGAGACCCAGTACTTC
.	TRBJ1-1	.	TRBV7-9	CASSWGTMNTEAFF	TGTGCCAGCAGCTGGGGGACTATGAACACTGAAGCTTTCTTT
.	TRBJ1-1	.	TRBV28	CASSFSRNTEAFF	TGTGCCAGCAGTTTTTCGCGGAACACTGAAGCTTTCTTT
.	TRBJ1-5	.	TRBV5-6	CASSSKGQNMAQHF	TGTGCCAGCAGCTCTAAGGGGCAAAACATGGCCCAGCATTTT
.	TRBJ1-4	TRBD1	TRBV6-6	CASSWGQEDEKLFF	TGTGCCAGCAGTTGGGGACAGGAGGATGAAAAACTGTTTTTT
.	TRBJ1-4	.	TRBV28	CASSLNIGDGAFF	TGTGCCAGCAGTTTAAATATTGGGGATGGGGCGTTTTTT
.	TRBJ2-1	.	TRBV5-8	CASSRSGPSSYNEQFF	TGTGCCAGCAGCCGCAGCGGTCCCAGCTCCTACAATGAGCAGTTCTTC
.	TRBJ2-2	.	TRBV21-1	CASSKAIGDRGAGELFF	TGTGCCAGCAGCAAAGCCATAGGGGACAGGGGCGCCGGGGAGCTGTTTTTT
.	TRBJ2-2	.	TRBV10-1	CASSGSPTAGELFF	TGCGCCAGCAGTGGGTCCCCTACGGCCGGGGAGCTGTTTTTT
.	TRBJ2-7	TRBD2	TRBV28	CASSFRGRAHEQYF	TGTGCCAGCAGTTTCAGAGGGAGGGCCCACGAGCAGTACTTC
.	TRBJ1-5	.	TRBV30	CAWSVTRSNQPQHF	TGTGCCTGGAGTGTGACACGTAGCAATCAGCCCCAGCATTTT
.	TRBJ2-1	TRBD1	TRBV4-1	CASSHLPGQGYNEQFF	TGCGCCAGCAGCCACTTGCCGGGACAGGGGTACAATGAGCAGTTCTTC
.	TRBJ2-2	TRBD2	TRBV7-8	CASSGSGTSGGRVTGELFF	TGTGCCAGCAGCGGGTCCGGGACTAGCGGGGGGCGGGTCACCGGGGAGCTGTTTTTT
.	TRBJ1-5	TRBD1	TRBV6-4	CASPANPDRVDNQPQHF	TGTGCCAGCCCCGCAAACCCGGACAGGGTGGACAATCAGCCCCAGCATTTT
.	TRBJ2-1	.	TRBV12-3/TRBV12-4	CASSIPPRDEQFF	TGTGCCAGCAGCATCCCTCCTCGGGATGAGCAGTTCTTC
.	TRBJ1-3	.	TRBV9	CASSFSPSGNTIYF	TGTGCCAGCAGCTTCTCCCCTTCTGGAAACACCATATATTTT
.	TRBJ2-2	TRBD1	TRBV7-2	CASLISGTENTGELFF	TGTGCCAGCTTGATTTCCGGGACAGAGAACACCGGGGAGCTGTTTTTT
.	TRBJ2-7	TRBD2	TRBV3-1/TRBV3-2	CASFSSGGPSYEQYF	TGTGCCAGTTTCAGTAGCGGGGGGCCATCCTACGAGCAGTACTTC